These 24 T cell receptor beta chains were sequenced from one sample in a study of T cell responses to AZD1222 COVID-19 vaccine. Only in-frame clones appear in the TCRdb table, and some are missing; sequencing was by immunoSEQ multiplex PCR. The sample yields about 120,000 clones, around 87% seen once. This sample comprised peripheral blood, obtained on day 0 of AZD1222 vaccination. The receptor source for this set is an adult in good health.

The chain has TRBV5-1 and TRBJ2-1; D is perhaps TRBD2 (7 bases). The germline CDR1 and CDR2 sequences are SGHRS and YFSETQ. The CDR3 totals 14 residues. V dropped 6 bases and J dropped 5 bases, with 15 bases sitting between them. This CDR3 reads CASTEGGLNNEQFF. Here the CDR3 DNA reads TGCGCCAGCACCGAGGGGGGACTAAACAATGAGCAGTTCTTC. The complete variable domain, with remaining parts taken from reference TRBV5-1 and TRBJ2-1, reads KAGVTQTPRYLIKTRGQQVTLSCSPISGHRSVSWYQQTPGQGLQFLFEYFSETQRNKGNFPGRFSGRQFSNSRSEMNVSTLELGDSALYLCASTEGGLNNEQFFGPGTRLTVL.

CDR3 residues: CASSYSNTGNTEAFF. The CDR3 DNA follows: TGTGCCAGCAGTTACTCGAATACAGGGAACACTGAAGCTTTCTTT. J is TRBJ1-1 and V is TRBV6-5; maybe TRBD1 (5 bases). The CDR3 is 15 residues long. The V gene's germline CDR1 is MNHEY and CDR2 SVGAGI. V lost 0 bases, J lost 1 base, and 9 bases lay in between.

The chain recombines TRBV28 with TRBJ1-6; D unresolved. Germline V gene data show CDR1 as MDHEN and CDR2 as SYDVKM. Trimming shortened V by 5 bases and J by 10 bases, and 9 bases separated the two germline ends. The CDR3 covers 12 residues. The CDR3 bases are TGTGCCAGCAGTAGCCTAAAGTCACCCCTCCACTTT. As protein: CASSSLKSPLHF.

The rearrangement uses TRBV6-5 and TRBJ1-1; 8 bases agree with TRBD1. J gave up 6 bases and V 7 bases, and 13 bases lay outside the gene matches. Germline CDR1 MNHEY, CDR2 SVGAGI. This CDR3 is 15 amino acids long. The CDR3 DNA reads TGTGCCAGCACCAGAGCCCTACAGGGGGGCTCTGAAGCTTTCTTT. This encodes CASTRALQGGSEAFF.

This clone turned up a few times. The chain carries TRBV27 and TRBJ2-3; 9 nucleotides line up with TRBD2. The CDR3 is 15 amino acids. The germline V gene has CDR1 MNHEY and CDR2 SMNVEV (reference sequence). Unmatched junction bases numbered 10, after V lost 7 bases and J lost 5 bases. This CDR3 is CASNAGGRAIDTQYF. CDR3 nucleotide sequence: TGTGCCAGCAATGCTGGCGGGAGGGCCATAGATACGCAGTATTTT.

The V and J genes are TRBV12-3 or TRBV12-4 and TRBJ1-1, with D hard to call. Trimming stripped 6 bases from V and 2 bases from J, with 7 bases between. CDR3 size: 12 residues. The CDR3 loop is CASSLVNTEAFF. CDR3 DNA: TGTGCCAGCAGCCTAGTAAACACTGAAGCTTTCTTT.

This rearrangement joins TRBV6-2 or TRBV6-3 to TRBJ2-2; 9 bases are a match to TRBD2. The CDR3 sequence is 17 residues long. In germline, CDR1 is MNHEY, CDR2 SVGEGT. V was pared by 2 bases and J by 7 bases, with 11 bases of the junction left unmatched. This CDR3 is CASSYGGLAGRNGELFF. The CDR3 DNA is TGTGCCAGCAGTTACGGGGGCCTAGCGGGACGCAACGGGGAGCTGTTTTTT.

This chain connects TRBV5-1 to TRBJ2-1; 7 bases map to TRBD2. The CDR3 runs to 16 residues. Per germline, CDR1 SGHRS and CDR2 YFSETQ. J lost 7 bases, V lost 1 base, and 11 bases had no gene match. The CDR3 sequence is CASSLLRERSGNEQFF. CDR3 sequence (DNA): TGCGCCAGCAGCTTGCTGCGGGAGCGAAGTGGAAATGAGCAGTTCTTC.

This rearrangement joins TRBV5-1 to TRBJ2-2; a possible D gene is TRBD2 (5 bases). This CDR3 has 16 residues. CDR1 and CDR2 (germline): SGHRS, YFSETQ. V was shortened by 4 bases and J by 4 bases, with 17 bases between the two germline ends. This CDR3 is CASSDPRGSGTGELFF. CDR3 DNA sequence: TGCGCCAGCAGCGACCCCCGGGGATCGGGCACCGGGGAGCTGTTTTTT.

V is TRBV7-2 and J is TRBJ1-1, with 8 nucleotides matching TRBD1. Trimming took 2 bases from V and 4 from J; bases not matched to a gene: 3. CDR3 size: 14 residues. Germline V gives CDR1 SGHTA, CDR2 FQGNSA. Written as DNA, the CDR3 is TGTGCCAGCAGCTTACCAGGGGGCATCACTGAAGCTTTCTTT. This sequence encodes CASSLPGGITEAFF.

The chain uses TRBV6-5 and TRBJ2-7, with TRBD2 matching over 12 bases. The CDR3 contains 15 residues. Germline-derived CDR1 and CDR2 are MNHEY and SVGAGI. V shed 5 bases, J shed 3 bases, and the junction held 5 bases outside the gene matches. This chain's CDR3 is CASSRTSGTLYEQYF. The CDR3 nucleotides read TGTGCCAGCAGTCGGACTAGCGGGACACTCTACGAGCAGTACTTC.

This sequence joins TRBV11-3 and TRBJ2-2, with 10 bases aligning to TRBD1. After removal of 3 bases from V and 6 bases from J, the junction contained 4 bases not matched to a gene. The CDR3 spans 15 residues. Per the germline V gene, CDR1 is SGHNT and CDR2 is YENEEA. CDR3 nucleotides: TGTGCCAGCAGCTTGGATGGACAGGGGGCCGGGGAGCTGTTTTTT. Its translation is CASSLDGQGAGELFF.

The V call is TRBV6-1, the J call TRBJ2-7; TRBD1 matches 7 bases. Germline assignment: CDR1 MNHNS and CDR2 SASEGT. The CDR3 covers 15 residues. V gave up 0 bases and J gave up 7 bases; unmatched junction bases: 9. The CDR3 DNA is TGTGCCAGCAGTGAAGCTCACAGGGGATCGGGGGAGCAGTACTTC. Translating gives CASSEAHRGSGEQYF.

The chain recombines TRBV5-1 with TRBJ1-2; D is unresolved. This CDR3 has 13 residues. The V and J ends lost 1 base and 4 bases respectively, with 8 bases between them. Germline-derived CDR1 and CDR2 are SGHRS and YFSETQ. This CDR3 reads CASSLWAGYGYTF. CDR3 nucleotide sequence: TGCGCCAGCAGCTTGTGGGCGGGCTATGGCTACACCTTC. The variable domain in full, with the rest retrieved from reference TRBV5-1 and TRBJ1-2, is KAGVTQTPRYLIKTRGQQVTLSCSPISGHRSVSWYQQTPGQGLQFLFEYFSETQRNKGNFPGRFSGRQFSNSRSEMNVSTLELGDSALYLCASSLWAGYGYTFGSGTRLTVV.

DNA of the CDR3: TGTGCCAGCAGTGACGGGGGGGGACTCAATGAGCAGTTCTTC. Translated: CASSDGGGLNEQFF. V usage is TRBV6-4 and J usage is TRBJ2-1, with 7 nucleotides matching TRBD2. The germline V gene encodes CDR1 MRHNA and CDR2 SNTAGT. The J segment lost 6 bases and the V segment lost 2 bases, leaving 4 bases of the junction unmatched. The length of the CDR3 is 14 residues.

The chain recombines TRBV5-5 with TRBJ2-4; perhaps D is TRBD1 or TRBD2 (5 bases each). Per the germline V gene, CDR1 is SGHKS and CDR2 is YYEKEE (reference sequence). The V gene lost 2 bases and the J gene lost 0 bases, with 12 bases spanning the gap. The CDR3 consists of 16 residues. The chain's CDR3 is CASSLAGGVAKNIQYF. The CDR3 DNA sequence: TGTGCCAGCAGCTTAGCTGGGGGAGTAGCCAAAAACATTCAGTACTTC.

The CDR3, as DNA: TGTGCCAGCTCGAGGGTATTGAACACTGAAGCTTTCTTT. As protein: CASSRVLNTEAFF. The chain is built from TRBV18 and TRBJ1-1; no firm D call. The germline V and J ends were trimmed by 6 bases and 0 bases, with 8 bases remaining between them. The germline gives CDR1 KGHSH, CDR2 LQKENI. This CDR3 has 13 amino acids.

V usage is TRBV5-6 and J usage is TRBJ1-1; D remains ambiguous. V shed 4 bases and J shed 4 bases, with 11 bases lying between them. CDR3 length: 13 residues. In germline, CDR1 is SGHDT, CDR2 YYEEEE. Here the CDR3 reads CASSSDRVTEAFF. The CDR3, as DNA: TGTGCCAGCAGCAGTGATCGGGTCACTGAAGCTTTCTTT. Complete variable domain (other parts from reference TRBV5-6 and TRBJ1-1): DAGVTQSPTHLIKTRGQQVTLRCSPKSGHDTVSWYQQALGQGPQFIFQYYEEEERQRGNFPDRFSGHQFPNYSSELNVNALLLGDSALYLCASSSDRVTEAFFGQGTRLTVV.

This chain uses TRBV28 with TRBJ1-2; unclear D gene. The CDR3 is 12 residues long. Trimming stripped 6 bases from V and 8 bases from J, with 13 bases between. Germline CDR1 and CDR2: MDHEN and SYDVKM. The CDR3 sequence is CASRLYSGGYTF. CDR3 nucleotide sequence: TGTGCCAGCAGACTCTACAGCGGGGGCTACACCTTC.

The chain is built from TRBV7-8 and TRBJ2-7; 7 nucleotides agree with TRBD2. The CDR3 has 16 residues. The V segment lost 4 bases and the J segment 0 bases; nucleotides outside the gene matches: 9. Germline V CDR1 and CDR2: SGHVS, FQNEAQ. The CDR3 is CASSSPSGYSSYEQYF. For the CDR3, the DNA is TGTGCCAGCAGCTCTCCTAGCGGTTACAGCTCCTACGAGCAGTACTTC.

The CDR3: CASSQEVFGSKSYEQYF. The CDR3 DNA is TGTGCCAGCAGCCAAGAAGTGTTCGGCTCCAAGTCCTACGAGCAGTACTTC. The genes are TRBV4-2 and TRBJ2-7; no definite D call. Per germline, CDR1 LGHNA and CDR2 YNFKEQ. The CDR3 length is 17 residues. The V end lost 0 bases, the J end lost 1 base, and 16 bases lay between the germline ends.

The gene calls are TRBV6-5 and TRBJ1-2; D not certain. The CDR3 is made up of 12 amino acids. With 7 bases removed from V and 4 bases from J, the gap between germline ends came to 10 bases. Germline CDR1 reads MNHEY; CDR2 reads SVGAGI. The CDR3 here is CASTATSYGYTF. CDR3 sequence (DNA): TGTGCCAGCACAGCCACCTCCTATGGCTACACCTTC.

The rearrangement links TRBV5-6 to TRBJ2-2, with a weak D call TRBD2 (5 bases). CDR3 length: 14 residues. Germline CDR1 SGHDT, CDR2 YYEEEE. V lost 2 bases and J 7 bases, leaving 12 bases between the germline ends. The CDR3 reads CASSFPAGYGELFF. The CDR3 DNA reads TGTGCCAGCAGCTTTCCCGCGGGTTACGGGGAGCTGTTTTTT.

The chain carries TRBV6-6 and TRBJ2-6, with D possibly being TRBD1 or TRBD2 (5 bases each). This CDR3 is 14 amino acids long. The V and J ends lost 7 bases and 4 bases respectively, with 11 bases between them. From germline, CDR1 is MNHNY and CDR2 SVGAGI (reference sequence). The CDR3 DNA is TGTGCCAGCAAGGACGGGGCAGGGGCCAACGTCCTGACTTTC. Its translation is CASKDGAGANVLTF.